This TCR beta chain was profiled in a study of Graves' ophthalmopathy and Graves' hyperthyroidism. Study information: Absence of ophthalmopathy within 18 months of follow-up defined stable hyperthyroidism. Study-wide findings and caveats: Ophthalmopathy progression was predicted by the model at less than 71% sensitivity and 72% to 75% specificity.

This clonotype was seen at least ten times. The antigen is undetermined. Patients were left out if they had other autoimmune diseases, uncontrolled infections, pregnancy or lactation. Researchers took RNA transcripts and amplified TCR beta CDR3 regions from them. First-round RT-PCR used HTBI primers; second-round multiplex PCR followed. MiXCR was run by TCRdb on the multiplex PCR reads, yielding one entry per CDR3 protein. There are over a million distinct CDR3 sequences in the sample; 36% occur only once, and roughly 10% lies in the top ten. The CDR3 sequence is 11 residues long. V was cut by 7 bases and J by 8 bases, with 11 bases left in between.

The chain joins TRBV12-3 or TRBV12-4 to TRBJ1-2; the D gene is possibly TRBD1 (5 bases). Sequenced sample: peripheral blood or thyroid tissue (not recorded which). This clonotype was obtained from an adult man with Graves' hyperthyroidism. CDR3 loop: CASNSGSGYTF. The CDR3 DNA reads TGTGCCAGCAACTCAGGGTCCGGCTACACCTTC.